Listed below are T cell receptor beta chains from one sample, sequenced in a study of molecular identifiers for immune sequencing clone quantification. TCRdb used MiXCR to reprocess the PCR reads, holding one entry per CDR3 protein. The repertoire consists of 30,000 to 45,000 distinct CDR3 sequences, with approximately 17% occurring once and the leading ten covering roughly 6.6%. What was sequenced was naive CD8+ T cells from blood, with Jurkat cell RNA spiked in. The receptors here all came from a human donor in good health. Some libraries in this study had Jurkat cell RNA spiked in. CDR3s include the opening cysteine and the closing phenylalanine or tryptophan. Fields, in order: D gene, V gene, J gene, clone size, CDR3 DNA, CDR3 protein. The D gene is left open where the match is weak. Not all rows give a size; the values are once, few, many and, for expanded clones, a class.

d_call: TRBD2
v_call: TRBV7-7
j_call: TRBJ2-1
clone_size: few
cdr3_nt: TGTGCCAGCAGCTTAGCGCCTAGCGGGAGATACAATGAGCAGTTCTTC
cdr3_aa: CASSLAPSGRYNEQFF

d_call: TRBD1
v_call: TRBV29-1
j_call: TRBJ2-5
clone_size: many
cdr3_nt: TGCAGCGTTGAGCGGGACAGGGAGCGCGAGACCCAGTACTTC
cdr3_aa: CSVERDRERETQYF

d_call: NA
v_call: TRBV14
j_call: TRBJ2-7
clone_size: many
cdr3_nt: TGTGCCAGCAGCCATCTTAACAGCTACGAGCAGTACTTC
cdr3_aa: CASSHLNSYEQYF

d_call: TRBD1
v_call: TRBV12-3/TRBV12-4
j_call: TRBJ2-1
clone_size: many
cdr3_nt: TGTGCCAGCAGGGACAGGGGCAATGAGCAGTTCTTC
cdr3_aa: CASRDRGNEQFF

d_call: NA
v_call: TRBV4-1
j_call: TRBJ2-2
clone_size: few
cdr3_nt: TGCGCCAGCAGCCAGACAGCGACCGGGGAGCTGTTTTTT
cdr3_aa: CASSQTATGELFF

d_call: NA
v_call: TRBV6-5
j_call: TRBJ1-1
clone_size: many
cdr3_nt: TGTGCCAGCAGCCTTACAAGTCGCACTGAAGCTTTCTTT
cdr3_aa: CASSLTSRTEAFF

d_call: NA
v_call: TRBV7-9
j_call: TRBJ1-4
clone_size: many
cdr3_nt: TGTGCCAGCAGCTTAGATCTAGATCGAGAAAATAATGAAAAACTGTTTTTT
cdr3_aa: CASSLDLDRENNEKLFF

d_call: NA
v_call: TRBV4-1
j_call: TRBJ2-1
clone_size: once
cdr3_nt: TGCGCCAGCAGCCAAGCAGTGGGCGAGCAGTTCTTC
cdr3_aa: CASSQAVGEQFF

d_call: NA
v_call: TRBV6-2/TRBV6-3
j_call: TRBJ2-1
clone_size: many
cdr3_nt: TGTGCCAGCAGTTACGGGGCCGTGGGCATGGTGTTCTTC
cdr3_aa: CASSYGAVGMVFF

d_call: TRBD2
v_call: TRBV6-2/TRBV6-3
j_call: TRBJ2-7
clone_size: NA
cdr3_nt: TGTGCCAGCAGTACCGGGACTAGAAGCTACGAGCAGTACTTC
cdr3_aa: CASSTGTRSYEQYF

d_call: NA
v_call: TRBV7-6
j_call: TRBJ2-5
clone_size: few
cdr3_nt: TGTGCCAGCAGCTTAGAGGCCAGAAAAGAGACCCAGTACTTC
cdr3_aa: CASSLEARKETQYF

d_call: NA
v_call: TRBV11-2
j_call: TRBJ2-3
clone_size: NA
cdr3_nt: TGTGCCAGCAGCCCGGGCCGGGGAAGCACAGATACGCAGTATTTT
cdr3_aa: CASSPGRGSTDTQYF

d_call: NA
v_call: TRBV28
j_call: TRBJ2-7
clone_size: few
cdr3_nt: TGTGCCAGCAGTTTAGAGGGAGAGGCGCTGCGAGAGCAGTACTTC
cdr3_aa: CASSLEGEALREQYF

d_call: NA
v_call: TRBV19
j_call: TRBJ1-1
clone_size: many
cdr3_nt: TGTGCCAGTAGTGGATGGGGGGCCCCGAACACTGAAGCTTTCTTT
cdr3_aa: CASSGWGAPNTEAFF

d_call: NA
v_call: TRBV6-2/TRBV6-3
j_call: TRBJ2-7
clone_size: NA
cdr3_nt: TGTGCCAGCAGTTGGTCCTACGAGCAGTGCTTC
cdr3_aa: CASSWSYEQCF

d_call: NA
v_call: TRBV29-1
j_call: TRBJ1-2
clone_size: many
cdr3_nt: TGCAGCGTTGAAGGGGGGCGACCGGGCCCTGGCTACACCTTC
cdr3_aa: CSVEGGRPGPGYTF

d_call: NA
v_call: TRBV6-5
j_call: TRBJ2-4
clone_size: few
cdr3_nt: TGTGCCAGCAGTCCAGGGTCGCCCCTAGCCAAAAACATTCAGTACTTC
cdr3_aa: CASSPGSPLAKNIQYF

d_call: TRBD2
v_call: TRBV7-7
j_call: TRBJ2-5
clone_size: NA
cdr3_nt: TGTGCTAGCAGCCCGGGACTAGCGGGAGCGGACCAGTACTTC
cdr3_aa: CASSPGLAGADQYF

d_call: TRBD2
v_call: TRBV9
j_call: TRBJ2-1
clone_size: many
cdr3_nt: TGTGCCAGCAGCGCCCTAGCGGGAGCCTACAATGAGCAGTTCTTC
cdr3_aa: CASSALAGAYNEQFF

d_call: NA
v_call: TRBV5-1
j_call: TRBJ2-7
clone_size: many
cdr3_nt: TGCGCCAGCAGCTTGGTTGGGGGGACACCCTACGAGCAGTACTTC
cdr3_aa: CASSLVGGTPYEQYF

d_call: NA
v_call: TRBV6-6
j_call: TRBJ2-7
clone_size: NA
cdr3_nt: TGTGCCAGCAGCAGACGGGAACCTTACGAGCAGTACTTC
cdr3_aa: CASSRREPYEQYF

d_call: NA
v_call: TRBV6-6
j_call: TRBJ2-5
clone_size: many
cdr3_nt: TGTGCCAGCAGCAAACAGGGTTCGCAAGAGACCCAGTACTTC
cdr3_aa: CASSKQGSQETQYF

d_call: TRBD2
v_call: TRBV29-1
j_call: TRBJ2-1
clone_size: few
cdr3_nt: TGCAGCGTTGAAGATGTTAGCGGGAGCTCCTACAATGAGCAGTTCTTC
cdr3_aa: CSVEDVSGSSYNEQFF

d_call: NA
v_call: TRBV6-5
j_call: TRBJ2-3
clone_size: many
cdr3_nt: TGTGCCAGCAGTTACCTAAGCACAGATACGCAGTATTTT
cdr3_aa: CASSYLSTDTQYF

d_call: NA
v_call: TRBV12-3/TRBV12-4
j_call: TRBJ2-7
clone_size: many
cdr3_nt: TGTGCCAGCAGTTTTGCGGGACTCTCCTACGAGCAGTACTTC
cdr3_aa: CASSFAGLSYEQYF

d_call: NA
v_call: TRBV4-3
j_call: TRBJ2-3
clone_size: NA
cdr3_nt: TGCGCCAGCAGCCAAGATAGGATGAGGGAGCAAGATACGCAGTATTTT
cdr3_aa: CASSQDRMREQDTQYF

d_call: NA
v_call: TRBV28
j_call: TRBJ2-3
clone_size: few
cdr3_nt: TGTGCCAGCAGTTTATTTCTAGCGTTCACCTCTTCCACAGATACGCAGTATTTT
cdr3_aa: CASSLFLAFTSSTDTQYF

d_call: TRBD2
v_call: TRBV13
j_call: TRBJ2-7
clone_size: many
cdr3_nt: TGTGCCAGCACCATAGGGGAGGGGTCCTACGAGCAGTACTTC
cdr3_aa: CASTIGEGSYEQYF

d_call: TRBD2
v_call: TRBV6-4
j_call: TRBJ2-1
clone_size: few
cdr3_nt: TGTGCCAGCAGGCAACTAGCGGGCTCCTACAATGAGCAGTTCTTC
cdr3_aa: CASRQLAGSYNEQFF

d_call: NA
v_call: TRBV5-1
j_call: TRBJ2-7
clone_size: many
cdr3_nt: TGCGCCAGCGGGAGTGGCTACGAGCAGTACTTC
cdr3_aa: CASGSGYEQYF

d_call: TRBD1
v_call: TRBV13
j_call: TRBJ2-5
clone_size: many
cdr3_nt: TGTGCCAGCAGCTCCGGACAGGAACAAGAGACCCAGTACTTC
cdr3_aa: CASSSGQEQETQYF

d_call: NA
v_call: TRBV20-1
j_call: TRBJ2-5
clone_size: NA
cdr3_nt: TGCAGTGCTAGTCGAGGGAGCCGACTAGAGACCCAGTACTTC
cdr3_aa: CSASRGSRLETQYF

d_call: NA
v_call: TRBV20-1
j_call: TRBJ2-3
clone_size: many
cdr3_nt: TGCAGTGCTAGAGGTAGCACAGATACGCAGTATTTT
cdr3_aa: CSARGSTDTQYF

d_call: NA
v_call: TRBV4-3
j_call: TRBJ2-2
clone_size: NA
cdr3_nt: TGCGCCAGCAGCCAAGATTATTTCCCGAACACCGGGGAGCTGTTTTTT
cdr3_aa: CASSQDYFPNTGELFF

d_call: TRBD1
v_call: TRBV5-1
j_call: TRBJ2-7
clone_size: many
cdr3_nt: TGCGCCAGCAGCCTCCGGGACAGGGCTCCCTACGAGCAGTACTTC
cdr3_aa: CASSLRDRAPYEQYF

d_call: NA
v_call: TRBV5-1
j_call: TRBJ2-1
clone_size: NA
cdr3_nt: TGCGCCAGCAGCTTGGGTGCCAGAAGCTCCTACAATGAGCAGTTCTTC
cdr3_aa: CASSLGARSSYNEQFF

d_call: NA
v_call: TRBV15
j_call: TRBJ2-5
clone_size: many
cdr3_nt: TGTGCCACCGCACAGGGTTTCGGAGAGACCCAGTACTTC
cdr3_aa: CATAQGFGETQYF

d_call: TRBD2
v_call: TRBV4-2
j_call: TRBJ2-7
clone_size: few
cdr3_nt: TGTGCCAGCAGCCAGATAGCGGGCCAAGTCTACGAGCAGTACTTC
cdr3_aa: CASSQIAGQVYEQYF

d_call: NA
v_call: TRBV7-9
j_call: TRBJ2-3
clone_size: NA
cdr3_nt: TGTGCCAGCAGTCTAAATCGGGAGTCAGATACGCAGTATTTT
cdr3_aa: CASSLNRESDTQYF

d_call: NA
v_call: TRBV6-2/TRBV6-3
j_call: TRBJ1-1
clone_size: few
cdr3_nt: TGTGCCGGCAGTTATGGGCAAGAAGCTTTCTTT
cdr3_aa: CAGSYGQEAFF

d_call: NA
v_call: TRBV10-3
j_call: TRBJ2-1
clone_size: many
cdr3_nt: TGTGCCATCAGTGAGTCGAACGGGAATGAGCAGTTCTTC
cdr3_aa: CAISESNGNEQFF

d_call: NA
v_call: TRBV25-1
j_call: TRBJ2-7
clone_size: NA
cdr3_nt: TGTGCCAGCAGTAGGGCTTGGGGCGAGCAGTACTTC
cdr3_aa: CASSRAWGEQYF